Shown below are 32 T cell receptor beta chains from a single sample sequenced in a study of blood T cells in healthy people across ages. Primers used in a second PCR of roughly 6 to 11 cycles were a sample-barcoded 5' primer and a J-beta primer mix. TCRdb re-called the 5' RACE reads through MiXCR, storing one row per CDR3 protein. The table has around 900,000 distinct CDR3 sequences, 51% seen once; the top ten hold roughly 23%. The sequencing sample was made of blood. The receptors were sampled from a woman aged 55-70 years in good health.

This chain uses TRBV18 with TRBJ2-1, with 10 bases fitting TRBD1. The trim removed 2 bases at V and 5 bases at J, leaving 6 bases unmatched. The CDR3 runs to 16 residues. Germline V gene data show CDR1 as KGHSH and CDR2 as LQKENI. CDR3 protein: CASSPWDRGHNNEQFF. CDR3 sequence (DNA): TGTGCCAGCTCACCATGGGACAGGGGTCACAACAATGAGCAGTTCTTC.

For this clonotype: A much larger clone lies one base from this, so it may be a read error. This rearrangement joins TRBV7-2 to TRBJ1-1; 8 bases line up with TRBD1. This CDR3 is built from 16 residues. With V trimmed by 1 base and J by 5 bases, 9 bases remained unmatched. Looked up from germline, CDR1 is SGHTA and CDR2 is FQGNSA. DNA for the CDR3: TGTGCCAGCAGCTTAGGTCCAGGGGGCGGTTTGACTGAAGCTTTCTTT. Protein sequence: CASSLGPGGGLTEAFF.

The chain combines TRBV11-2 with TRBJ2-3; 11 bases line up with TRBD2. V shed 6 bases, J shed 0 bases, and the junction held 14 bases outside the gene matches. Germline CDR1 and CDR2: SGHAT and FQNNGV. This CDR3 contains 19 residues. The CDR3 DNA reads TGTGCCAGCAGTCGGAGGGGGCTAGCGGGAGGTCTTAGCACAGATACGCAGTATTTT. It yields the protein CASSRRGLAGGLSTDTQYF.

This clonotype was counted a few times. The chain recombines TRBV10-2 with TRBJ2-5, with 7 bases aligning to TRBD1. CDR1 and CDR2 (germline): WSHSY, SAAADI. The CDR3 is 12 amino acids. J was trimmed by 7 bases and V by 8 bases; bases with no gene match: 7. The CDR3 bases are TGCGCCAGCTCCGGGACAGAGGTGACCCAGTACTTC. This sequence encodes CASSGTEVTQYF.

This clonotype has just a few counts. CDR3 sequence: CASSQEWTDLEQYF. The CDR3 region has the DNA TGCGCCAGCAGCCAAGAGTGGACTGACCTTGAGCAGTACTTC. The genes are TRBV4-1 and TRBJ2-7; D might be TRBD2 (5 bases). V shed 0 bases and J shed 7 bases, with 13 bases lying between them. CDR3 length: 14 amino acids. Germline V gene data show CDR1 as MGHRA and CDR2 as YSYEKL.

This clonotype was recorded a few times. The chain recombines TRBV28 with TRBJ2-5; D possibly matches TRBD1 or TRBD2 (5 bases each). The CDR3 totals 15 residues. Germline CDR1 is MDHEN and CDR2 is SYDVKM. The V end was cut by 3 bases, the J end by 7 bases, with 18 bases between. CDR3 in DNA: TGTGCCAGCAGTTTCCCTGGGGGACCCCCAAGGACCCAGTACTTC. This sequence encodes CASSFPGGPPRTQYF.

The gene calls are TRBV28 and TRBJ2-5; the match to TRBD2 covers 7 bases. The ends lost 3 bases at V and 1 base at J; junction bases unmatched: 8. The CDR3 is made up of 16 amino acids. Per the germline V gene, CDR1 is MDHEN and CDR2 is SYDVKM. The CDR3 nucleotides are TGTGCCAGCAGTTTTCAGCGGGGCCAGATCCAAGAGACCCAGTACTTC. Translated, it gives CASSFQRGQIQETQYF. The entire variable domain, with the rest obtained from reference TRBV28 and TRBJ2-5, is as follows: DVKVTQSSRYLVKRTGEKVFLECVQDMDHENMFWYRQDPGLGLRLIYFSYDVKMKEKGDIPEGYSVSREKKERFSLILESASTNQTSMYLCASSFQRGQIQETQYFGPGTRLLVL.

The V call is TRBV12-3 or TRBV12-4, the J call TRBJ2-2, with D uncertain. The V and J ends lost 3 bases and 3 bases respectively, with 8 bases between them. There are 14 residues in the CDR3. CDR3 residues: CASSFSRDTGELFF. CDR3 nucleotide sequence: TGTGCCAGCAGTTTTAGCAGAGACACCGGGGAGCTGTTTTTT.

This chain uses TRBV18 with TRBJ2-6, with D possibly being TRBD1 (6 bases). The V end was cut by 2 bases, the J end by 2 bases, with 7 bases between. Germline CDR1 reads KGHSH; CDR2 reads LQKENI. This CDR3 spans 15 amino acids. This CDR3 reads CASSPEGAGANVLTF. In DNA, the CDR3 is TGTGCCAGCTCACCAGAGGGGGCTGGGGCCAACGTCCTGACTTTC.

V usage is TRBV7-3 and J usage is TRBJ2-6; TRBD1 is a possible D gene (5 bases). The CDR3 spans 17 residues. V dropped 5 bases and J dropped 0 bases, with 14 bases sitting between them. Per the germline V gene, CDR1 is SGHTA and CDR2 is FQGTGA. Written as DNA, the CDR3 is TGTGCCAGCAGCAGATGGGGCCTGTACTCTGGGGCCAACGTCCTGACTTTC. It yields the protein CASSRWGLYSGANVLTF.

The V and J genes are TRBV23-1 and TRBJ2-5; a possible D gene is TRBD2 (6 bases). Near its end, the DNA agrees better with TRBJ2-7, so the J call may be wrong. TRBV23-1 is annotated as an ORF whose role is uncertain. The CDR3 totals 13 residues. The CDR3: CASRGWFTYEQYF. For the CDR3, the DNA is TGCGCCAGCCGGGGGTGGTTCACTTACGAGCAGTACTTC.

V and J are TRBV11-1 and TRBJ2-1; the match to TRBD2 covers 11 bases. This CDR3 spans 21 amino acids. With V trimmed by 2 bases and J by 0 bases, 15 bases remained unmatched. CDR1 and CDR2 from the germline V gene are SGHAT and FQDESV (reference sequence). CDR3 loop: CASSLFRRGLAVSSSYNEQFF. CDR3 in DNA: TGTGCCAGCAGCTTATTTAGGCGGGGACTAGCGGTTTCAAGCTCCTACAATGAGCAGTTCTTC.

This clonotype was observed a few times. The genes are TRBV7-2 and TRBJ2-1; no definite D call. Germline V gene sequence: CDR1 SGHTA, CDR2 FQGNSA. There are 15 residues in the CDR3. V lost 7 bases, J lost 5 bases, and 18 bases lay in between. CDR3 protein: CASTGRVLTDNEQFF. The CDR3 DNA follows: TGTGCCAGCACCGGAAGGGTTTTGACTGACAATGAGCAGTTCTTC.

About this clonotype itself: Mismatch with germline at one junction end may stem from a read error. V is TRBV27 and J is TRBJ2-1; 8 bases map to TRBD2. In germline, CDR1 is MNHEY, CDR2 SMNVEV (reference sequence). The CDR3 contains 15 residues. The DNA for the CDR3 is TGTGCCAGCAGTTCCGAAGGACTAGCCGACAATGAGCGGTTCTTC. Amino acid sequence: CASSSEGLADNERFF.

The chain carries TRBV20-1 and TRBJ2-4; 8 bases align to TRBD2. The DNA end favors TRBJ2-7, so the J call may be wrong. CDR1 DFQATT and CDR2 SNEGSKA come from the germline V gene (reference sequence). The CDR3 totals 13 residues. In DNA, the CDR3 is TGCAGTGGGGAAAGCGGGAGTACCTACGAGCAGTACTTC. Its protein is CSGESGSTYEQYF.

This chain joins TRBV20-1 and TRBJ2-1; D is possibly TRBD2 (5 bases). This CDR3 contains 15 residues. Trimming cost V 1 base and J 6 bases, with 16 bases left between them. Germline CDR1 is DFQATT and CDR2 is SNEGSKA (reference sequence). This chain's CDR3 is CSARAHWERLNEQFF. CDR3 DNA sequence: TGCAGTGCTAGAGCTCACTGGGAGCGCCTCAATGAGCAGTTCTTC.

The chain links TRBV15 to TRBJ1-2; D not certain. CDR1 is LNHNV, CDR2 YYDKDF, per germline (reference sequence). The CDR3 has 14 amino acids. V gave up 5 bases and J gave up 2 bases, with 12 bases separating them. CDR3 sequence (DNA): TGTGCCACCAGCGATGGGGAGGACAACTATGGCTACACCTTC. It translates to CATSDGEDNYGYTF.

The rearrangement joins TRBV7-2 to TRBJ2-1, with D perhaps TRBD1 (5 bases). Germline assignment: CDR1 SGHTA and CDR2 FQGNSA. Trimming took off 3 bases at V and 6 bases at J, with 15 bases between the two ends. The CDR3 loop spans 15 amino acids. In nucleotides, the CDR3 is TGTGCCAGCAGCTTGAACAGGAATGTTTTCAATGAGCAGTTCTTC. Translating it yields CASSLNRNVFNEQFF. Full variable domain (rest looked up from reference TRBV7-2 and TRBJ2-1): GAGVSQSPSNKVTEKGKDVELRCDPISGHTALYWYRQSLGQGLEFLIYFQGNSAPDKSGLPSDRFSAERTGGSVSTLTIQRTQQEDSAVYLCASSLNRNVFNEQFFGPGTRLTVL.

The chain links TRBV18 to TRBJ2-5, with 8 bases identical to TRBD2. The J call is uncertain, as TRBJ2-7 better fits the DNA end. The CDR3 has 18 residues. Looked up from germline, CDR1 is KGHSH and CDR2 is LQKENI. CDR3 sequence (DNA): TGTGCCAGCTCGTCCCGACTAAGCGGGAGACAAAAAGGGTACGAGCAGTACTTC. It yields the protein CASSSRLSGRQKGYEQYF.

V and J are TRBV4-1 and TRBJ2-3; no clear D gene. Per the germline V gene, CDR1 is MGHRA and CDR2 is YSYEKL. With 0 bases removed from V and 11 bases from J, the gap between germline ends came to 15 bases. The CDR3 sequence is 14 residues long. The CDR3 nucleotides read TGCGCCAGCAGCCAAGAAGGCCGCGCGCCGTGGCAGTATTTT. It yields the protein CASSQEGRAPWQYF.

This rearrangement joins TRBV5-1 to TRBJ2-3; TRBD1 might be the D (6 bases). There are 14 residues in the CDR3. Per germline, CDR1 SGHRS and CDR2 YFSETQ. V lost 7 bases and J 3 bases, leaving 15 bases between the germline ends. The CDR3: CASADSRRTDTQYF. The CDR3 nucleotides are TGCGCCAGCGCGGACAGTAGAAGAACAGATACGCAGTATTTT.

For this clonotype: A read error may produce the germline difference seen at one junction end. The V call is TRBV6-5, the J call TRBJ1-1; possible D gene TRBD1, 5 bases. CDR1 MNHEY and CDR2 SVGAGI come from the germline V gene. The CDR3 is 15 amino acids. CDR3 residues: CASSYARGMNAEAFF. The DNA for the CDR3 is TGTGCCAGCAGTTACGCTCGGGGGATGAACGCTGAAGCTTTCTTT.

CDR3 nucleotides: TGTGCCACCAGTGATCCATCACTGGTCAACAATGAGCAGTTCTTC. This gives the protein CATSDPSLVNNEQFF. The chain combines TRBV24-1 with TRBJ2-1, with unresolved D. This CDR3 has 15 amino acids. V was trimmed by 3 bases and J by 5 bases, leaving 13 bases between them. CDR1 and CDR2 from the germline V gene are KGHDR and SFDVKD.

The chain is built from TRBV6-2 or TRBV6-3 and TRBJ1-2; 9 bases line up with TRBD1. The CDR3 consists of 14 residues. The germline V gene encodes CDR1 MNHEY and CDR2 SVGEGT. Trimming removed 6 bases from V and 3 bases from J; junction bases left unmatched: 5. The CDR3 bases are TGTGCCAGCAGGAACCGGGACAGGGACTATGGCTACACCTTC. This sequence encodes CASRNRDRDYGYTF.

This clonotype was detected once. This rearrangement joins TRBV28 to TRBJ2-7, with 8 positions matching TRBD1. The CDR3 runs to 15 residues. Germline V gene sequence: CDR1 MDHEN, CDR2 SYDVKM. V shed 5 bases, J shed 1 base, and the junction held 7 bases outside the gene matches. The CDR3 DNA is TGTGCCAGCAGTGCACAGGGGGGCGGATCCTACGAGCAGTACTTC. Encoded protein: CASSAQGGGSYEQYF.

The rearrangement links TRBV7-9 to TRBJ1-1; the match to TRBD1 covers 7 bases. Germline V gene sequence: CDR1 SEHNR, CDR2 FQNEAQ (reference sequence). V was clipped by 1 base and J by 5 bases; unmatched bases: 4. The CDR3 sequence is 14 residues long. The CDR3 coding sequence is TGTGCCAGCAGCTTAGTCAGCAGGGGGACTGAAGCTTTCTTT. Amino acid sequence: CASSLVSRGTEAFF.

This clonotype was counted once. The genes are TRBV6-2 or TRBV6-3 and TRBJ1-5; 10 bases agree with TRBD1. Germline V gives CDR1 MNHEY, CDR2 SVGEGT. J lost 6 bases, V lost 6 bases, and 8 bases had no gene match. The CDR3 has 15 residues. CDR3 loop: CASRQDRGLFQPQHF. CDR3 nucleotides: TGTGCCAGCAGGCAGGACAGGGGGTTGTTTCAGCCCCAGCATTTT.

The CDR3 loop is CASSKSRDSLSTDTQYF. CDR3 DNA: TGTGCCAGCAGTAAGAGCCGGGACAGCCTTAGCACAGATACGCAGTATTTT. The V gene is TRBV6-1, the J gene TRBJ2-3; 7 bases are shared with TRBD1. Germline lookup yields CDR1 MNHNS and CDR2 SASEGT. The CDR3 is 17 amino acids. V lost 5 bases, J lost 0 bases, and 11 bases stayed unmatched.

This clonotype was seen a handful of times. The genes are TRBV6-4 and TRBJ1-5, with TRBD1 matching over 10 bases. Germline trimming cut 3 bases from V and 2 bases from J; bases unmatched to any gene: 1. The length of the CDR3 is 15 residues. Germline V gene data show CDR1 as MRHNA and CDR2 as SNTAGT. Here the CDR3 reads CASSETGGGNQPQHF. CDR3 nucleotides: TGTGCCAGCAGTGAGACAGGGGGCGGCAATCAGCCCCAGCATTTT.

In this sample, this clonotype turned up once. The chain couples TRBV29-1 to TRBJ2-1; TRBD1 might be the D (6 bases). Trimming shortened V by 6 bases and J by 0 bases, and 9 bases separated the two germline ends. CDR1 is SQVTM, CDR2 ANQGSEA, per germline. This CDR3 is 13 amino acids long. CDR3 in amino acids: CSVRTASYNEQFF. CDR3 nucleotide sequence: TGCAGCGTGAGGACAGCCTCCTACAATGAGCAGTTCTTC.

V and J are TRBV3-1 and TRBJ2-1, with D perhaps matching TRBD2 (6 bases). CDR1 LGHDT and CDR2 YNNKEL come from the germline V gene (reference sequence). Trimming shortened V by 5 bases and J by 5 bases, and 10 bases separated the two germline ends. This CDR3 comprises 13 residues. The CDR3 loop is CASSEGLHNEQFF. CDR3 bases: TGTGCCAGCAGCGAAGGACTACACAATGAGCAGTTCTTC.

The CDR3 spells CASRRGAYNEQFF. The CDR3 DNA is TGTGCCAGCCGCCGGGGGGCCTACAATGAGCAGTTCTTC. This rearrangement joins TRBV6-2 or TRBV6-3 to TRBJ2-1, with 7 bases identical to TRBD2. Losses at the gene ends were 8 bases for V and 2 bases for J; bases not matched to a gene: 3. Germline assignment: CDR1 MNHEY and CDR2 SVGEGT. This CDR3 has 13 residues.